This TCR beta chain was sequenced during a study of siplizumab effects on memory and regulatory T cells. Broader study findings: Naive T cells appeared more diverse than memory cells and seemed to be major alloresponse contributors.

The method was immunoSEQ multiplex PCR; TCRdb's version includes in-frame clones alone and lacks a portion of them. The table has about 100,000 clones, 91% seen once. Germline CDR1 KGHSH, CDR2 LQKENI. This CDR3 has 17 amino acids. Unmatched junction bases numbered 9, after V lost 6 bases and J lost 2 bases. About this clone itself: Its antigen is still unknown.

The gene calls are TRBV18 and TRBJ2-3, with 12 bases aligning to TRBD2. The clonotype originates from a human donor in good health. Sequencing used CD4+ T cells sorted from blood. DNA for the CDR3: TGTGCCAGCTCGCTCTACGGACTAGCGGGGAACACAGATACGCAGTATTTT. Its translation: CASSLYGLAGNTDTQYF.